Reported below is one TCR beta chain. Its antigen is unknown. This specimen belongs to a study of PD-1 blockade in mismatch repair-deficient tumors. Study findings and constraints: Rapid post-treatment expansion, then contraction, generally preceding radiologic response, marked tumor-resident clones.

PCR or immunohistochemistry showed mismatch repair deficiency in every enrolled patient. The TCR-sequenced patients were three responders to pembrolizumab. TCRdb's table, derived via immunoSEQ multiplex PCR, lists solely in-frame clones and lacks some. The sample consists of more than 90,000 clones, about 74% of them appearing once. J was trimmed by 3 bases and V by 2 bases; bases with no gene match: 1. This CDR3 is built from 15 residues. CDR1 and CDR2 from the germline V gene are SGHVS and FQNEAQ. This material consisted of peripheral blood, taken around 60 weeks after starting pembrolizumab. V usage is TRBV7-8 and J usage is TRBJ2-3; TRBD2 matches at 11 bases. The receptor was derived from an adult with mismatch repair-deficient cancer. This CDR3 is CASSLPSGRTDTQYF. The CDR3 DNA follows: TGTGCCAGCAGCTTACCTAGCGGGAGGACAGATACGCAGTATTTT. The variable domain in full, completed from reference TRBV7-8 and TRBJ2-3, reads GAGVSQSPRYKVAKRGQDVALRCDPISGHVSLFWYQQALGQGPEFLTYFQNEAQLDKSGLPSDRFFAERPEGSVSTLKIQRTQQEDSAVYLCASSLPSGRTDTQYFGPGTRLTVL.